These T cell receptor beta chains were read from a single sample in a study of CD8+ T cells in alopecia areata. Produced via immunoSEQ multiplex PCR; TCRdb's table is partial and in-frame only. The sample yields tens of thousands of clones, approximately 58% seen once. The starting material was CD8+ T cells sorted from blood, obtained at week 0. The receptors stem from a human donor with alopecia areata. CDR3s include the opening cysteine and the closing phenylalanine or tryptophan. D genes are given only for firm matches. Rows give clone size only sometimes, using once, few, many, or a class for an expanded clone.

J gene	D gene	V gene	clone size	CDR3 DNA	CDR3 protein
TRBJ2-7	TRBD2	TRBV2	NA	TGTGCCAGCAGTGACGGGACTAGCGGCTACGAGCAGTACTTC	CASSDGTSGYEQYF
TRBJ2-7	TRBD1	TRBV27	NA	TGTGCCAGCAGGCCGGGACAGGGGCTCAGGGAGCAGTACTTC	CASRPGQGLREQYF
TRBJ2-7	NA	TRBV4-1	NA	TGCGCCAGCAGCCAAGATCCCCTAGCTGGCTACGAGCAGTACTTC	CASSQDPLAGYEQYF
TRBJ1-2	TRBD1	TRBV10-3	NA	TGTGCCATCAGTGAGGCAGGACAGGGTCTTGGCTACACCTTC	CAISEAGQGLGYTF
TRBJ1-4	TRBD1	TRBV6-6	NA	TGTGCCAGCAGTTACCAGGTTGAGGGGGCGCGCGAAAAACTGTTTTTT	CASSYQVEGAREKLFF
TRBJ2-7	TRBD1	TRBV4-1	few	TGCGCCAGCAGCCAAGACCGGACAGGGGGCTGGGAGCAGTACTTC	CASSQDRTGGWEQYF
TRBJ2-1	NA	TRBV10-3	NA	TGTGCCATCAGTCCTAGCGACAATGAGCAGTTCTTC	CAISPSDNEQFF
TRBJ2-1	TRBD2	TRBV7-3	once	TGTGCCAGCAGCTTGGGGCCTTGGGACGGGAGGCGAGATGAGGAGCAGTTCTTC	CASSLGPWDGRRDEEQFF
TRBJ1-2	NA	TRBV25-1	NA	TGTGCCAGCCTAACGGGATTTGGCTACACCTTC	CASLTGFGYTF
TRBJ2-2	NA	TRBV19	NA	TGTGCCACCATAGGGACAAATCACACCGGGGAGCTGTTTTTT	CATIGTNHTGELFF
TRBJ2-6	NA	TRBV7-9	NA	TGTGCCAGCAGCTTGAGTACCCCCCCTGGGGCCAACGTCCTGACTTTC	CASSLSTPPGANVLTF
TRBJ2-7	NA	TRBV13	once	TGTGCCAGCAGCTCCAACCGGGACGCCGCCTACGAGCAGTACTTC	CASSSNRDAAYEQYF
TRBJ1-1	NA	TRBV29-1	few	TGCAGCGTTGAAAACAGAGTTGAAGCTTTCTTT	CSVENRVEAFF
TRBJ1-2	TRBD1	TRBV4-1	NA	TGCGCCAGCGGAGGACAGGGGGCCCCACCGAACTATGGCTACACCTTC	CASGGQGAPPNYGYTF
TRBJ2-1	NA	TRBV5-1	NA	TGCGCCAGCAGCTTGGCCCGGCGCGACGGGACGATCTTC	CASSLARRDGTIF
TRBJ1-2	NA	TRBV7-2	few	TGTGCCAGCAGCTTCATAAACACCTATGGCTACACCTTC	CASSFINTYGYTF
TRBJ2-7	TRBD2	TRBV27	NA	TGTGCCAGCAGTTTACTAGCGGGAGGATCGAGAGAGCAGTACTTC	CASSLLAGGSREQYF
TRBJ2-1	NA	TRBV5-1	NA	TGCGCCAGCAGCGTCCCCGGGAATGAGCAGTTCTTC	CASSVPGNEQFF
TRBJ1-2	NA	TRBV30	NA	TGTGCCTGGACCGCGGGGATTAACTATGGCTACACCTTC	CAWTAGINYGYTF
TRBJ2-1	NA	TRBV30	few	TGTGCCTGGAGTGAGTTCGGTGAGCAGTTCTTC	CAWSEFGEQFF
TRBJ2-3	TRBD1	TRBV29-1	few	TGCAGCGTCGAACAGGGGGCGCGACGGACAGATACGCAGTATTTT	CSVEQGARRTDTQYF
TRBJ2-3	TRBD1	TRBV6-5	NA	TGTGCCACCTGGGACAGCGACACAGATACGCAGTATTTT	CATWDSDTDTQYF
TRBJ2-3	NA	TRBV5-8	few	TGTGCCAGCAGCTCGGACAGCTACACAGATACGCAGTATTTT	CASSSDSYTDTQYF
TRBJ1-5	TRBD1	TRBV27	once	TGTGCCAGCAGTTCACAGGGGCCCCACAATCAGCCCCAGCATTTT	CASSSQGPHNQPQHF
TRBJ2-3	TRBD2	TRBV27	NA	TGTGCCAGCAGTGCCCTAACTAGCGGGAGGCGCGGCACAGATACGCAGTATTTT	CASSALTSGRRGTDTQYF
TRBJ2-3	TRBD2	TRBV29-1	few	TGCAGCGTTGAAGCTTTACCTAGCGGGGTTGATACGCAGTATTTT	CSVEALPSGVDTQYF
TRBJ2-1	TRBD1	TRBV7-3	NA	TGTGCCAGCAGCTTAGACAGGGGTCTCTACAATGAGCAGTTCTTC	CASSLDRGLYNEQFF
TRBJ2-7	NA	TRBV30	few	TGTGCCTGGAGTTGGGCAGGTTCCTACGAGCAGTACTTC	CAWSWAGSYEQYF
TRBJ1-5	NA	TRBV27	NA	TGTGCCAGCAGTGCCCTCGGGGGGGGCAATCAGCCCCAGCATTTT	CASSALGGGNQPQHF
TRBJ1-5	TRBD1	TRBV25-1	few	TGTGCCAGCGGCGAGAGGGGGCCGGGTAGCAATCAGCCCCAGCATTTT	CASGERGPGSNQPQHF
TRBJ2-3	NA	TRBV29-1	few	TGCAGCGTTGATCTACCGAACGTAGATACGCAGTATTTT	CSVDLPNVDTQYF
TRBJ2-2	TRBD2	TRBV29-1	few	TGCAGCGTTGAAGTAGCGGGGAGCACCGGGGAGCTGTTTTTT	CSVEVAGSTGELFF
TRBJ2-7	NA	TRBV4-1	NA	TGCGCCAGCAGCCAACGAACGGGACTGAACTACGAGCAGTACTTC	CASSQRTGLNYEQYF
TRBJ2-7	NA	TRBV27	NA	TGTGCCAGCAGTTCCCGGGACGGGAGCTCCTACGAGCAGTACTTC	CASSSRDGSSYEQYF
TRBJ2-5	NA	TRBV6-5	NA	TGTGCCAGCAGTTACGTTAGACAAGAGACCCAGTACTTC	CASSYVRQETQYF
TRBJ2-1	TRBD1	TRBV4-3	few	TGCGCCAGCAGCCAAGCGACAGGGGGAACTTACAATGAGCAGTTCTTC	CASSQATGGTYNEQFF
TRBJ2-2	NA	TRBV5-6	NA	TGTGCCAGCAGTAGGGCTGGGGGTAACACCGGGGAGCTGTTTTTT	CASSRAGGNTGELFF